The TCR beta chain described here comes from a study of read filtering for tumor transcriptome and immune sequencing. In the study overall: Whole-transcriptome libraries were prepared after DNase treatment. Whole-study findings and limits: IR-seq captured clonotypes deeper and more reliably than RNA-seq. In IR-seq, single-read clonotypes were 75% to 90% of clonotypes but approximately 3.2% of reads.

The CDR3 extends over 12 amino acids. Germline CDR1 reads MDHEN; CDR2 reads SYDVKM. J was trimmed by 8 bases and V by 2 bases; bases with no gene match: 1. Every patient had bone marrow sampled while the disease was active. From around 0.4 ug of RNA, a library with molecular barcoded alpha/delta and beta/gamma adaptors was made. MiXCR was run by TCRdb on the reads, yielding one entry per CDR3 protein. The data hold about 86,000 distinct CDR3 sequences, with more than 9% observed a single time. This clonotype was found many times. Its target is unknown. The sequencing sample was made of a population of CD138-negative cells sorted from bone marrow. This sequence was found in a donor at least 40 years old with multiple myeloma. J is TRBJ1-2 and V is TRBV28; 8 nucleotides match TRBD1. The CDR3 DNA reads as TGTGCCAGCAGTTTAGGGACAGGAGGCTACACCTTC. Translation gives CASSLGTGGYTF.